The 30 T cell receptor beta chains reported below all come from one sample, sequenced in a study of blood T cell repertoires in COVID-19. The data were produced by immunoSEQ multiplex PCR, yet TCRdb's version contains in-frame clones alone and is incomplete. The data hold 150,000 to 200,000 clones, with about 81% observed a single time. The sequenced sample was peripheral blood. The receptors shown here come from a woman in her 70s with acute or convalescent COVID-19.

CDR3 sequence (DNA): TGTGCCAGCAGCTGGGACAGGAGGAGTGAGCAGTTCTTC. This gives the protein CASSWDRRSEQFF. V usage is TRBV5-6 and J usage is TRBJ2-1; 8 positions match TRBD1. CDR1 and CDR2 (germline): SGHDT, YYEEEE. J gave up 9 bases and V 3 bases, and 5 bases lay outside the gene matches. The CDR3 sequence is 13 residues long.

This clone was seen only once. The chain recombines TRBV6-2 or TRBV6-3 with TRBJ1-5; no definite D call. V shed 2 bases and J shed 3 bases, with 11 bases lying between them. Per the germline V gene, CDR1 is MNHEY and CDR2 is SVGEGT. This CDR3 has 15 amino acids. The CDR3 DNA follows: TGTGCCAGCAGTTACGGAACAGTAAACAATCAGCCCCAGCATTTT. Translating gives CASSYGTVNNQPQHF.

The chain combines TRBV5-1 with TRBJ1-2; a possible D gene is TRBD1 (6 bases). The germline gives CDR1 SGHRS, CDR2 YFSETQ. Trimming removed 6 bases at V and 8 bases at J, with 20 bases between. CDR3 length equals 14 residues. CDR3 nucleotide sequence: TGCGCCAGCAAGGTGGGGGCAGGGTCGGAGGGCTACACCTTC. Translating it yields CASKVGAGSEGYTF.

The genes are TRBV2 and TRBJ2-1, with D possibly matching TRBD1 (6 bases). This CDR3 contains 13 residues. Germline lookup yields CDR1 SNHLY and CDR2 FYNNEI. Deletions cut 8 bases from V and 4 bases from J, with 12 bases between. CDR3 nucleotides: TGTGCCAGCGGGGGCCCCCTGTACAATGAGCAGTTCTTC. Its translation is CASGGPLYNEQFF.

This clone has more than one count but fewer than ten. The V gene is TRBV21-1, the J gene TRBJ1-1; the table calls TRBD1, which could not be checked here. TRBV21-1 is a listed pseudogene. The CDR3 totals 16 residues. CDR3 DNA: TGTGCCAGCAGCAAAGGGGACAGGGTGTCCAACACTGAAGCTTTCTTT. This codes for CASSKGDRVSNTEAFF.

The chain combines TRBV30 with TRBJ2-1; maybe TRBD2 (6 bases). Deletions cut 3 bases from V and 5 bases from J, with 11 bases between. This CDR3 region has 13 residues. Germline CDR1 and CDR2: GTSNPN and SVGIG (reference sequence). The CDR3 nucleotides are TGTGCCTGGAGAGGAGGGGCGCACAATGAGCAGTTCTTC. Translating it yields CAWRGGAHNEQFF.

The chain is built from TRBV5-6 and TRBJ1-5; 9 bases are shared with TRBD1. Germline loops: CDR1 SGHDT, CDR2 YYEEEE. The V gene end was trimmed by 4 bases and the J gene end by 1 base; junction bases not matched to a gene: 6. The CDR3 length is 16 residues. The DNA of the CDR3 is TGTGCCAGCAGCCCTGGGACAGGGAGAAGCAATCAGCCCCAGCATTTT. Translating gives CASSPGTGRSNQPQHF.

V usage is TRBV30 and J usage is TRBJ2-3; D call uncertain. Germline V gene sequence: CDR1 GTSNPN, CDR2 SVGIG (reference sequence). CDR3 length equals 12 residues. V shed 0 bases and J shed 5 bases, with 6 bases lying between them. Here the CDR3 DNA reads TGTGCCTGGAGTGTATTTCGAGATACGCAGTATTTT. Translation: CAWSVFRDTQYF.

The chain employs TRBV2 and TRBJ2-7; D may be TRBD1 (5 bases). CDR3 length: 13 residues. Germline V gene lookup returns CDR1 SNHLY and CDR2 FYNNEI. Trimming cost V 6 bases and J 8 bases, with 17 bases left between them. The CDR3 spells CASSSGWGSKQYF. As DNA, the CDR3 is TGTGCCAGCAGCTCAGGGTGGGGATCTAAGCAGTACTTC.

The chain uses TRBV6-5 and TRBJ2-7; D possibly corresponds to TRBD2 (5 bases). CDR3 length equals 14 residues. CDR1 is MNHEY and CDR2 is SVGAGI in the germline V gene. V gave up 7 bases and J gave up 2 bases, with 15 bases separating them. In DNA form, the CDR3 reads TGTGCCAGCAAAGCTTTCGGGATGACCTACGAGCAGTACTTC. This codes for CASKAFGMTYEQYF.

The chain has TRBV6-2 or TRBV6-3 and TRBJ2-4; 9 positions match TRBD1. With V trimmed by 0 bases and J by 5 bases, 5 bases remained unmatched. The germline V gene encodes CDR1 MNHEY and CDR2 SVGEGT. The CDR3 extends over 16 amino acids. Written as DNA, the CDR3 is TGTGCCAGCAGTTACTCGGGGACAGGGAACCAAAACATTCAGTACTTC. This encodes CASSYSGTGNQNIQYF.

The J gene is TRBJ2-2, the V gene TRBV7-2; 10 bases are shared with TRBD2. Germline V CDR1 and CDR2: SGHTA, FQGNSA. This CDR3 has 15 amino acids. V gave up 5 bases and J gave up 3 bases; unmatched junction bases: 3. CDR3 sequence: CASSIGLADTGELFF. The CDR3, as DNA: TGTGCCAGCAGCATCGGACTAGCGGACACCGGGGAGCTGTTTTTT.

This chain uses TRBV21-1 with TRBJ2-1; the table's D call, TRBD2, was not checked against the DNA. TRBV21-1 is classified as a pseudogene. This CDR3 is 17 amino acids long. The CDR3 spells CASSKGNPPKRFDEQFF. The CDR3 region has the DNA TGTGCCAGCAGCAAAGGGAATCCCCCGAAGCGATTTGATGAGCAGTTCTTC.

The J gene is TRBJ2-5, the V gene TRBV7-2, with D perhaps matching TRBD2 (7 bases). CDR1 and CDR2 from the germline V gene are SGHTA and FQGNSA. Trimming removed 1 base at V and 5 bases at J, with 11 bases between. This CDR3 comprises 14 residues. CDR3 DNA: TGTGCCAGCAGCTTAGTGGGAGGGGGTGAGACCCAGTACTTC. It is translated as CASSLVGGGETQYF.

The rearrangement uses TRBV30 and TRBJ1-4; D is possibly TRBD1 (6 bases). There are 14 residues in the CDR3. Germline V gene sequence: CDR1 GTSNPN, CDR2 SVGIG (reference sequence). V shed 0 bases and J shed 5 bases, with 10 bases lying between them. The CDR3 coding sequence is TGTGCCTGGAGTGTACAACAGGGAAATGAAAAACTGTTTTTT. It encodes CAWSVQQGNEKLFF. The entire variable domain, with the rest obtained from reference TRBV30 and TRBJ1-4, is as follows: SQTIHQWPATLVQPVGSPLSLECTVEGTSNPNLYWYRQAAGRGLQLLFYSVGIGQISSEVPQNLSASRPQDRQFILSSKKLLLSDSGFYLCAWSVQQGNEKLFFGSGTQLSVL.

V is TRBV20-1 and J is TRBJ1-1, with unresolved D. V was pared by 6 bases and J by 7 bases, with 9 bases between. There are 10 residues in the CDR3. Germline CDR1 and CDR2: DFQATT and SNEGSKA (reference sequence). The CDR3: CSANQYEAFF. The CDR3 region has the DNA TGCAGTGCGAATCAGTATGAAGCTTTCTTT.

The genes are TRBV21-1 and TRBJ2-5; the table's D call TRBD2 went unverified against the DNA. TRBV21-1 is an annotated pseudogene. The length of the CDR3 is 16 residues. The CDR3 loop is CASSKVGLAEQETQYF. CDR3 sequence (DNA): TGTGCCAGCAGCAAAGTTGGACTAGCGGAGCAAGAGACCCAGTACTTC.

This chain joins TRBV11-2 and TRBJ2-5; D might be TRBD2 (7 bases). The germline CDR1 and CDR2 sequences are SGHAT and FQNNGV. Trimming took 1 base from V and 5 from J, leaving 17 bases between them. This CDR3 is 16 amino acids long. Here the CDR3 reads CASSLVGGEVEETQYF. CDR3 DNA sequence: TGTGCCAGCAGCTTAGTAGGGGGGGAGGTAGAGGAGACCCAGTACTTC.

The chain is built from TRBV5-1 and TRBJ1-1, with D perhaps matching TRBD1 (5 bases). This CDR3 has 14 residues. V was clipped by 4 bases and J by 1 base, with 11 bases between them. Germline V gives CDR1 SGHRS, CDR2 YFSETQ. The chain's CDR3 is CASSPDNSNTEAFF. CDR3 bases: TGCGCCAGCAGCCCGGACAACTCGAACACTGAAGCTTTCTTT.

J is TRBJ2-3 and V is TRBV5-1; perhaps TRBD2 as D (5 bases). The germline V gene encodes CDR1 SGHRS and CDR2 YFSETQ. Trimming pared 0 bases from V and 4 bases from J, leaving 12 bases between. The length of the CDR3 is 15 residues. This CDR3 reads CASSLVDFSPDTQYF. The CDR3 DNA reads as TGCGCCAGCAGCTTGGTGGACTTTTCCCCAGATACGCAGTATTTT. The variable domain in full, completed from reference TRBV5-1 and TRBJ2-3, reads KAGVTQTPRYLIKTRGQQVTLSCSPISGHRSVSWYQQTPGQGLQFLFEYFSETQRNKGNFPGRFSGRQFSNSRSEMNVSTLELGDSALYLCASSLVDFSPDTQYFGPGTRLTVL.

This clone was seen a handful of times. The V gene is TRBV5-8, the J gene TRBJ2-2; 7 bases line up with TRBD1. This CDR3 spans 15 amino acids. Germline CDR1 SGHTS, CDR2 YDEGEE. V was clipped by 7 bases and J by 7 bases; unmatched bases: 13. The CDR3 DNA is TGTGCCAGCGGTCCGTTGAGGGGGCCTGGCGGGGAGCTGTTTTTT. Translation gives CASGPLRGPGGELFF. The full variable domain, its missing parts supplied by reference TRBV5-8 and TRBJ2-2, is EAGVTQSPTHLIKTRGQQATLRCSPISGHTSVYWYQQALGLGLQFLLWYDEGEERNRGNFPPRFSGRQFPNYSSELNVNALELEDSALYLCASGPLRGPGGELFFGEGSRLTVL.

This chain uses TRBV2 with TRBJ1-4; D ambiguous. The germline V gene has CDR1 SNHLY and CDR2 FYNNEI. V lost 7 bases to trimming and J lost 0 bases, with 9 bases between them. CDR3 length: 14 amino acids. The CDR3 DNA reads as TGTGCCAGCAACCCGGTGACAACTAATGAAAAACTGTTTTTT. This sequence encodes CASNPVTTNEKLFF. Looking up the rest from reference TRBV2 and TRBJ1-4 gives the full variable domain: EPEVTQTPSHQVTQMGQEVILRCVPISNHLYFYWYRQILGQKVEFLVSFYNNEISEKSEIFDDQFSVERPDGSNFTLKIRSTKLEDSAMYFCASNPVTTNEKLFFGSGTQLSVL.

The gene calls are TRBV4-3 and TRBJ1-1, with D tentatively TRBD1 (5 bases). Germline V gene data show CDR1 as LGHNA and CDR2 as YSLEER. Between the trimmed V and J ends, which lost 1 base and 3 bases, there was a span of 18 bases. The CDR3 runs 17 residues. The CDR3 DNA follows: TGCGCCAGCAGCCAAGGTGCAGGGTTGGTGAAGGACACTGAAGCTTTCTTT. This encodes CASSQGAGLVKDTEAFF.

The V gene is TRBV4-3, the J gene TRBJ2-3; 11 bases match TRBD2. Germline V lookup: CDR1 LGHNA, CDR2 YSLEER. J lost 3 bases, V lost 4 bases, and 6 bases had no gene match. The CDR3 runs 16 residues. The CDR3 loop reads CASSRSSGGQTDTQYF. As DNA, the CDR3 is TGCGCCAGCAGCCGGTCTAGCGGGGGGCAAACAGATACGCAGTATTTT.

The chain recombines TRBV5-6 with TRBJ1-1, with D unclear. CDR1 is SGHDT and CDR2 is YYEEEE in the germline V gene. V shed 1 base and J shed 3 bases, with 7 bases lying between them. The CDR3 loop spans 13 amino acids. CDR3 DNA: TGTGCCAGCAGCTTGCGGCGGGACACTGAAGCTTTCTTT. Translation: CASSLRRDTEAFF.

The chain recombines TRBV28 with TRBJ1-5; D remains ambiguous. With 3 bases removed from V and 7 bases from J, the gap between germline ends came to 16 bases. Germline CDR1 and CDR2: MDHEN and SYDVKM. The CDR3 runs 15 residues. The CDR3, as DNA: TGTGCCAGCAGTTTGCAGGCGGGTCCTGGGCAGCCCCAGCATTTT. This gives the protein CASSLQAGPGQPQHF.

This chain joins TRBV27 and TRBJ2-7, with 8 bases identical to TRBD1. From germline, CDR1 is MNHEY and CDR2 SMNVEV (reference sequence). Trimming removed 3 bases from V and 5 bases from J; junction bases left unmatched: 6. The CDR3 runs 14 residues. The DNA of the CDR3 is TGTGCCAGCAGTTTCAGGGGGCGAGGGAACGAGCAGTACTTC. It translates to CASSFRGRGNEQYF.

This chain connects TRBV7-6 to TRBJ2-2; D possibly corresponds to TRBD2 (6 bases). The V end was cut by 1 base, the J end by 5 bases, with 11 bases between. The CDR3 loop spans 15 amino acids. Germline V gene lookup returns CDR1 SGHVS and CDR2 FNYEAQ. CDR3 residues: CASSLGVGTTGELFF. CDR3 nucleotide sequence: TGTGCCAGCAGCTTAGGGGTCGGGACTACCGGGGAGCTGTTTTTT. The complete variable domain, with remaining parts taken from reference TRBV7-6 and TRBJ2-2, reads GAGVSQSPRYKVTKRGQDVALRCDPISGHVSLYWYRQALGQGPEFLTYFNYEAQQDKSGLPNDRFSAERPEGSISTLTIQRTEQRDSAMYRCASSLGVGTTGELFFGEGSRLTVL.

The chain carries TRBV9 and TRBJ2-3; tentative D call: TRBD2 (7 bases). In germline, CDR1 is SGDLS, CDR2 YYNGEE. The V end lost 4 bases, the J end lost 0 bases, and 15 bases lay between the germline ends. The CDR3 loop spans 16 amino acids. DNA of the CDR3: TGTGCCAGCAGCCTTGGAGGGGGGGCCAGCACAGATACGCAGTATTTT. Its protein is CASSLGGGASTDTQYF.

The chain joins TRBV7-2 to TRBJ2-7; TRBD1 is a possible D gene (5 bases). The CDR3 sequence is 14 residues long. CDR1 SGHTA and CDR2 FQGNSA come from the germline V gene. The V gene lost 1 base and the J gene lost 7 bases, with 14 bases spanning the gap. CDR3 residues: CASSLGARVEEQYF. The CDR3 bases are TGTGCCAGCAGCTTAGGGGCCAGGGTGGAAGAGCAGTACTTC. The complete variable domain, with remaining parts taken from reference TRBV7-2 and TRBJ2-7, reads GAGVSQSPSNKVTEKGKDVELRCDPISGHTALYWYRQSLGQGLEFLIYFQGNSAPDKSGLPSDRFSAERTGGSVSTLTIQRTQQEDSAVYLCASSLGARVEEQYFGPGTRLTVT.